One sample yielded the 11 T cell receptor beta chains listed below, sequenced in a study of CD8 T cells in ankylosing spondylitis. TCRdb independently ran MiXCR on the 5' RACE reads; one entry per CDR3 protein. Of some 840,000 distinct CDR3 sequences in the sample, approximately 10% were seen once. Study results and caveats: Eight highly homologous variants made up a TCR beta motif, and this motif appeared characteristic of ankylosing spondylitis blood.

No antigen has been identified for these receptors. The sample was blood, either unsorted or a sorted T cell fraction (not recorded which). The receptors were sampled from a male donor with ankylosing spondylitis.

The chain links TRBV18 to TRBJ1-1; no clear D. The CDR3 contains 15 residues. V was clipped by 2 bases and J by 1 base, with 11 bases between them. Per germline, CDR1 KGHSH and CDR2 LQKENI. CDR3 DNA: TGTGCCAGCTCACCATGGAGGGATCAGAACACTGAAGCTTTCTTT. Its protein is CASSPWRDQNTEAFF.

This clonotype was found a few times. The chain employs TRBV5-5 and TRBJ1-1; no clear D. Germline lookup yields CDR1 SGHKS and CDR2 YYEKEE (reference sequence). Trimming cost V 2 bases and J 6 bases, with 11 bases left between them. This CDR3 contains 13 residues. The CDR3: CASSFWGAPEAFF. The CDR3 DNA reads as TGTGCCAGCAGCTTCTGGGGAGCCCCTGAAGCTTTCTTT. Filled out from reference TRBV5-5 and TRBJ1-1, the complete variable domain reads DAGVTQSPTHLIKTRGQQVTLRCSPISGHKSVSWYQQVLGQGPQFIFQYYEKEERGRGNFPDRFSARQFPNYSSELNVNALLLGDSALYLCASSFWGAPEAFFGQGTRLTVV.

This clonotype was detected only a few times. This chain connects TRBV18 to TRBJ2-5; D ambiguous. The CDR3 runs 15 residues. CDR1 KGHSH and CDR2 LQKENI come from the germline V gene. The V end was cut by 3 bases, the J end by 5 bases, with 16 bases between. CDR3: CASSPNNRQRETQYF. For the CDR3, the DNA is TGTGCCAGCTCACCTAACAACCGCCAGAGGGAGACCCAGTACTTC.

In its sample, this clonotype was seen a few times. CDR3 loop: CASSQAGQSNQPQHF. The CDR3 coding sequence is TGCGCCAGCAGCCAAGCGGGACAGAGCAATCAGCCCCAGCATTTT. The V gene is TRBV4-3, the J gene TRBJ1-5; 7 nucleotides agree with TRBD1. The CDR3 has 15 amino acids. Germline assignment: CDR1 LGHNA and CDR2 YSLEER. J was trimmed by 1 base and V by 1 base; bases with no gene match: 1.

This clonotype was recorded many times. The chain joins TRBV12-3 or TRBV12-4 to TRBJ2-3; TRBD2 matches 11 bases. V gave up 10 bases and J gave up 1 base; unmatched junction bases: 10. The CDR3 contains 16 residues. In DNA, the CDR3 is TGTGCCACCAATCCCGTACTAGCGGGAGGCACAGATACGCAGTATTTT. It codes for CATNPVLAGGTDTQYF.

V and J are TRBV18 and TRBJ2-5; D is uncertain. Trimming took off 6 bases at V and 4 bases at J, with 12 bases between the two ends. This CDR3 spans 13 amino acids. Looked up from germline, CDR1 is KGHSH and CDR2 is LQKENI. This CDR3 is CASSPKRPETQYF. Written as DNA, the CDR3 is TGTGCCAGCTCCCCAAAAAGGCCAGAGACCCAGTACTTC.

The chain carries TRBV20-1 and TRBJ1-5; D is unclear. CDR1 and CDR2 from the germline V gene are DFQATT and SNEGSKA (reference sequence). V was pared by 4 bases and J by 6 bases, with 22 bases between. The CDR3 totals 16 residues. The CDR3 reads CSATSRMRELGQPQHF. For the CDR3, the DNA is TGCAGTGCTACGAGTAGGATGCGGGAATTGGGTCAGCCCCAGCATTTT.

J is TRBJ1-4 and V is TRBV6-5; a possible D gene is TRBD1 (5 bases). Trimming pared 6 bases from V and 7 bases from J, leaving 24 bases between. The CDR3 totals 17 residues. The V gene's germline CDR1 is MNHEY and CDR2 SVGAGI. CDR3 amino acids: CASSYPGTHRRGEKLFF. The CDR3 DNA is TGTGCCAGCAGCTACCCCGGGACCCATCGACGAGGTGAAAAACTGTTTTTT.

There are a few counts of this clonotype. V is TRBV7-2 and J is TRBJ1-2, with D hard to call. This CDR3 region has 12 residues. The V gene lost 6 bases and the J gene lost 8 bases, with 13 bases spanning the gap. Looked up from germline, CDR1 is SGHTA and CDR2 is FQGNSA. The CDR3, as DNA: TGTGCCAGCAGTCCCTCCTTTGAGGGCTACACCTTC. Encoded protein: CASSPSFEGYTF.

In this sample, this clonotype turned up a few times. The V call is TRBV6-4, the J call TRBJ2-2; D is uncertain. The CDR3 is 14 residues long. The V gene lost 4 bases and the J gene lost 6 bases, with 12 bases spanning the gap. From germline, CDR1 is MRHNA and CDR2 SNTAGT. The CDR3 region is CASSASLSAGELFF. The CDR3 region has the DNA TGTGCCAGCAGTGCCTCCCTTTCGGCCGGGGAGCTGTTTTTT.

Many counts were recorded for this clonotype. The CDR3 DNA sequence: TGTGCCAGCAGTCCAGCAGGGGGCAACTATGGCTACACCTTC. Translated: CASSPAGGNYGYTF. The V and J genes are TRBV7-2 and TRBJ1-2; 8 nucleotides line up with TRBD1. V lost 6 bases to trimming and J lost 2 bases; unmatched junction nucleotides: 5. The CDR3 totals 14 residues. In germline, CDR1 is SGHTA, CDR2 FQGNSA.